This T cell receptor (beta chain) comes out of a study of blood T cells in healthy people across ages. The CDR3 has 14 amino acids. Germline V gives CDR1 SGHRS, CDR2 YFSETQ. Turning to this clonotype: At one end the junction does not follow the germline gene, possibly because of a read error.

It was with a sample-barcoded 5' primer and a J-beta primer mix that a second PCR of roughly 7 to 12 cycles was run. A single record per CDR3 protein comes from TCRdb applying MiXCR to the 5' RACE reads. Among about 780,000 distinct CDR3 sequences listed, 20% to 30% were seen once. These same data were also listed under a study on T cells of mothers and their children. That investigation notes: Slightly higher, non-significant overlap characterized related mother-child pairs relative to unrelated pairs.

The V call is TRBV5-1, the J call TRBJ1-4, with 8 nucleotides matching TRBD1. The sequence came from a boy aged 10-17 years in good health. The sample comprised blood. The CDR3 sequence is CASSPRGRGEKLLF. The CDR3, as DNA: TGCGCCAGCAGCCCCAGGGGGCGAGGTGAAAAACTGCTTTTT.